The 21 T cell receptor beta chains below all came from one sample that was sequenced in a study of blood T cell repertoires in COVID-19 (dated by TCRdb to the early 2020s). The library was prepared using the immunoSEQ multiplex PCR assay. TCRdb carries this immuneACCESS record with in-frame sequences only. Its versions omit some clonotypes, under half of them owing to an unresolved V gene in the studies checked, with the rest unexplained. The sample table shows about 220,000 clones, and roughly 89% are seen once. Of the sample, about 4% falls within the top ten clones. The sample consisted of PBMCs or T cells enriched from blood (not recorded which). The receptor source for this set is a woman aged 40 to 49 with acute COVID-19.

The chain is built from TRBV15 and TRBJ1-2; a possible D gene is TRBD1 (6 bases). V was clipped by 0 bases and J by 8 bases, with 13 bases between them. The CDR3 runs 14 residues. In germline, CDR1 is LNHNV, CDR2 YYDKDF (reference sequence). This CDR3 is CATSRDRTALGYTF. CDR3 in DNA: TGTGCCACCAGCAGAGATAGGACAGCTTTGGGCTACACCTTC.

The rearrangement joins TRBV6-2 or TRBV6-3 to TRBJ1-6, with TRBD1 matching over 8 bases. Germline V gene lookup returns CDR1 MNHEY and CDR2 SVGEGT. Germline trimming cut 0 bases from V and 10 bases from J; bases unmatched to any gene: 8. The CDR3 has 16 residues. The CDR3 loop reads CASSYSMGQVKSPLHF. The CDR3 nucleotides are TGTGCCAGCAGTTACTCGATGGGACAGGTCAAATCACCCCTCCACTTT.

The V and J genes are TRBV24-1 and TRBJ1-1; TRBD1 is a possible D gene (5 bases). Trimming stripped 2 bases from V and 8 bases from J, with 11 bases between. Germline-derived CDR1 and CDR2 are KGHDR and SFDVKD. CDR3 length: 13 amino acids. CDR3 loop: CATSDSRQNEAFF. Written as DNA, the CDR3 is TGTGCCACCAGTGATTCTCGACAGAACGAAGCTTTCTTT.

The V call is TRBV5-4, the J call TRBJ2-7; the match to TRBD2 covers 9 bases. CDR1 and CDR2 from the germline V gene are SGHNT and YYREEE (reference sequence). This CDR3 comprises 15 residues. V shed 0 bases and J 4 bases; nucleotides not matched to a gene: 5. In DNA form, the CDR3 reads TGTGCCAGCAGCTTGGCGGCTAGCGGGGTATACGAGCAGTACGTC. This gives the protein CASSLAASGVYEQYV.

This chain joins TRBV7-8 and TRBJ1-5; D is possibly TRBD1 (5 bases). V dropped 1 base and J dropped 0 bases, with 16 bases sitting between them. This CDR3 is built from 18 residues. Germline-derived CDR1 and CDR2 are SGHVS and FQNEAQ. The CDR3 coding sequence is TGTGCCAGCAGCTTAGAAGGGTGGAGGGGACCTAGCAATCAGCCCCAGCATTTT. Its translation: CASSLEGWRGPSNQPQHF.

This clone appeared a single time. The chain uses TRBV6-5 and TRBJ1-1; D is uncertain. From germline, CDR1 is MNHEY and CDR2 SVGAGI. The V end lost 6 bases, the J end lost 0 bases, and 5 bases lay between the germline ends. The CDR3 extends over 12 amino acids. The CDR3 DNA reads TGTGCCAGCAGCCGCGTGAACACTGAAGCTTTCTTT. It yields the protein CASSRVNTEAFF.

The chain joins TRBV3-1 (or the pseudogene TRBV3-2) to TRBJ1-5; 11 bases align to TRBD1. Germline CDR1 LGHDT, CDR2 YNNKEL (reference sequence). Trimming took 3 bases from V and 2 from J; bases not matched to a gene: 0. The CDR3 loop spans 15 amino acids. The DNA for the CDR3 is TGTGCCAGCAGCCAGGGACAGGGGGGCAATCAGCCCCAGCATTTT. Its protein is CASSQGQGGNQPQHF.

The V gene is TRBV19, the J gene TRBJ1-2; the D gene is possibly TRBD1 (6 bases). Germline CDR1 is LNHDA and CDR2 is SQIVND (reference sequence). The CDR3 has 11 amino acids. V gave up 7 bases and J gave up 3 bases, with 6 bases separating them. The CDR3 region is CASKGDYGYTF. CDR3 coding DNA: TGTGCCAGTAAGGGGGACTATGGCTACACCTTC.

The J gene is TRBJ1-2, the V gene TRBV28; D may be TRBD1 (6 bases). Deletions cut 2 bases from V and 3 bases from J, with 19 bases between. Germline V gene lookup returns CDR1 MDHEN and CDR2 SYDVKM. This CDR3 has 17 amino acids. In nucleotides, the CDR3 is TGTGCCAGCAGTTTAATTAACAGGCAGGGGATAGACTATGGCTACACCTTC. Its protein product is CASSLINRQGIDYGYTF.

The chain recombines TRBV6-2 or TRBV6-3 with TRBJ2-1; 12 nucleotides agree with TRBD2. V shed 2 bases and J 4 bases; nucleotides not matched to a gene: 9. This CDR3 region has 18 residues. Germline V CDR1 and CDR2: MNHEY, SVGEGT. The CDR3 loop is CASSYPTGLAGLYNEQFF. The DNA of the CDR3 is TGTGCCAGCAGTTACCCCACCGGACTAGCGGGGTTGTACAATGAGCAGTTCTTC.

The J gene is TRBJ1-1, the V gene TRBV14, with D maybe TRBD1 (5 bases). This CDR3 has 14 residues. Trimming pared 4 bases from V and 5 bases from J, leaving 14 bases between. Germline V lookup: CDR1 SGHDN, CDR2 FVKESK. DNA of the CDR3: TGTGCCAGCAGCCCCCTCGCAGGGTGGACTGAAGCTTTCTTT. It yields the protein CASSPLAGWTEAFF.

This chain uses TRBV10-1 with TRBJ1-5, with D possibly being TRBD1 (5 bases). Per germline, CDR1 WNHNN and CDR2 SYGVQD (reference sequence). V was clipped by 3 bases and J by 2 bases, with 14 bases between them. The CDR3 totals 16 residues. In nucleotides, the CDR3 is TGCGCCAGCAGTGATGGGGTAGGGGCCGGCAATCAGCCCCAGCATTTT. This codes for CASSDGVGAGNQPQHF.

This chain joins TRBV2 and TRBJ1-2, with D maybe TRBD1 (5 bases). Between the trimmed V and J ends, which lost 6 bases and 8 bases, there was a span of 13 bases. Germline V lookup: CDR1 SNHLY, CDR2 FYNNEI. CDR3 size: 12 residues. Here the CDR3 reads CASRTVGLGYTF. DNA of the CDR3: TGTGCCAGCAGGACAGTCGGCTTGGGCTACACCTTC.

The V gene is TRBV5-1, the J gene TRBJ1-2, with D possibly matching TRBD1 (5 bases). Germline CDR1 and CDR2: SGHRS and YFSETQ. The germline V and J ends were trimmed by 0 bases and 1 base, with 7 bases remaining between them. This CDR3 has 14 residues. The CDR3 loop is CASSLDRINYGYTF. The CDR3 DNA is TGCGCCAGCAGCTTGGACAGGATTAACTATGGCTACACCTTC.

Worth noting for this clone: Other nucleotide sequences in the sample specify the same CDR3. V and J are TRBV5-6 and TRBJ1-6; 7 bases are a match to TRBD1. The CDR3 is 14 amino acids. The V gene end was trimmed by 2 bases and the J gene end by 7 bases; junction bases not matched to a gene: 3. Germline V lookup: CDR1 SGHDT, CDR2 YYEEEE. The chain's CDR3 is CASSFGQANSPLHF. The CDR3 nucleotides read TGTGCCAGCAGCTTTGGACAGGCAAATTCACCCCTCCACTTT.

The rearrangement links TRBV5-5 to TRBJ2-1; a weak D match, TRBD1 (5 bases). The CDR3 covers 14 residues. Germline values: CDR1 SGHKS, CDR2 YYEKEE (reference sequence). V shed 4 bases and J shed 1 base, with 9 bases lying between them. The CDR3 DNA reads as TGTGCCAGCAGCCTGCAGGGATCCTACAATGAGCAGTTCTTC. Residues: CASSLQGSYNEQFF.

The rearrangement links TRBV3-1 (or the pseudogene TRBV3-2) to TRBJ1-5; D is possibly TRBD1 (6 bases). Germline CDR1 and CDR2: LGHDT and YNNKEL (reference sequence). V was pared by 4 bases and J by 6 bases, with 19 bases between. CDR3 size: 16 residues. CDR3: CASSLGTPLGGQPQHF. The CDR3 DNA follows: TGTGCCAGCAGCCTCGGGACACCCCTAGGAGGTCAGCCCCAGCATTTT.

The gene calls are TRBV7-9 and TRBJ1-1; D unclear. V shed 5 bases and J shed 3 bases, with 7 bases lying between them. The CDR3 has 12 residues. Per the germline V gene, CDR1 is SEHNR and CDR2 is FQNEAQ (reference sequence). CDR3 protein: CASSKGDTEAFF. As DNA, the CDR3 is TGTGCCAGCAGCAAGGGAGACACTGAAGCTTTCTTT.

The rearrangement joins TRBV19 to TRBJ1-3, with D possibly being TRBD1 (6 bases). CDR3 length: 13 amino acids. V lost 9 bases and J lost 2, with 11 bases in between. The germline V gene encodes CDR1 LNHDA and CDR2 SQIVND (reference sequence). The CDR3 sequence is CASKTGPGNTIYF. DNA of the CDR3: TGTGCCAGCAAGACAGGACCTGGAAACACCATATATTTT.

In its sample, this clone was seen once. The chain joins TRBV5-1 to TRBJ2-2; D remains unclear. Between the trimmed V and J ends, which lost 8 bases and 7 bases, there was a span of 18 bases. Per germline, CDR1 SGHRS and CDR2 YFSETQ. This CDR3 comprises 14 residues. DNA of the CDR3: TGCGCCAGTTCCTCCCCTAGGCTTGGCGGGGAGCTGTTTTTT. Translating gives CASSSPRLGGELFF. Full variable domain (outside the CDR3, taken from reference TRBV5-1 and TRBJ2-2): KAGVTQTPRYLIKTRGQQVTLSCSPISGHRSVSWYQQTPGQGLQFLFEYFSETQRNKGNFPGRFSGRQFSNSRSEMNVSTLELGDSALYLCASSSPRLGGELFFGEGSRLTVL.

The chain uses TRBV19 and TRBJ2-3, with 7 bases matching TRBD1. The CDR3 has 13 amino acids. In germline, CDR1 is LNHDA, CDR2 SQIVND (reference sequence). Losses at the gene ends were 5 bases for V and 7 bases for J; bases not matched to a gene: 6. The CDR3 nucleotides read TGTGCCAGTAGTTTCGACAGGGTAAATACGCAGTATTTT. Protein product: CASSFDRVNTQYF. The full variable domain, completed using reference TRBV19 and TRBJ2-3, is DGGITQSPKYLFRKEGQNVTLSCEQNLNHDAMYWYRQDPGQGLRLIYYSQIVNDFQKGDIAEGYSVSREKKESFPLTVTSAQKNPTAFYLCASSFDRVNTQYFGPGTRLTVL.